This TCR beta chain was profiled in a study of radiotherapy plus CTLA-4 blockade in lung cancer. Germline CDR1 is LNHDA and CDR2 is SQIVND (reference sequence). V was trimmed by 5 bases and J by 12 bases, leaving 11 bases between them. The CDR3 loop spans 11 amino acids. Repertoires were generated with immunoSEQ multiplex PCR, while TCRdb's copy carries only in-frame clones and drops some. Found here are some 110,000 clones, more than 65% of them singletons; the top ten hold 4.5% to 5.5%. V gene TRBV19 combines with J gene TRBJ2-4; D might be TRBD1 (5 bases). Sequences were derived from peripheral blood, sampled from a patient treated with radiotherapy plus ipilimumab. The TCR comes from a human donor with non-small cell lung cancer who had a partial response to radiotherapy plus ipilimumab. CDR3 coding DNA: TGTGCCAGTAGTGGCAGGGTGGATCAGTACTTC. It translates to CASSGRVDQYF.